This T cell receptor beta chain comes out of a study of OX40 agonist ivuxolimab in advanced cancers. Generated by immunoSEQ multiplex PCR, the TCRdb table keeps only in-frame clones and is missing some. In the table there are approximately 89,000 clones, over 75% of which are singletons. CDR1 is SGHAT and CDR2 is FQNNGV in the germline V gene. V was shortened by 2 bases and J by 1 base, with 3 bases between the two germline ends. CDR3 size: 13 residues. This specimen was CD4+ or CD8+ T cells sorted from blood, taken in a trial of the OX40 agonist ivuxolimab. The chain uses TRBV11-2 and TRBJ2-4; D is ambiguous. The clonotype originates from an adult with an advanced solid tumor such as melanoma, head and neck, liver or kidney cancer. In DNA, the CDR3 is TGTGCCAGCAGCTTATTCGCCAAAAACATTCAGTACTTC. It translates to CASSLFAKNIQYF.